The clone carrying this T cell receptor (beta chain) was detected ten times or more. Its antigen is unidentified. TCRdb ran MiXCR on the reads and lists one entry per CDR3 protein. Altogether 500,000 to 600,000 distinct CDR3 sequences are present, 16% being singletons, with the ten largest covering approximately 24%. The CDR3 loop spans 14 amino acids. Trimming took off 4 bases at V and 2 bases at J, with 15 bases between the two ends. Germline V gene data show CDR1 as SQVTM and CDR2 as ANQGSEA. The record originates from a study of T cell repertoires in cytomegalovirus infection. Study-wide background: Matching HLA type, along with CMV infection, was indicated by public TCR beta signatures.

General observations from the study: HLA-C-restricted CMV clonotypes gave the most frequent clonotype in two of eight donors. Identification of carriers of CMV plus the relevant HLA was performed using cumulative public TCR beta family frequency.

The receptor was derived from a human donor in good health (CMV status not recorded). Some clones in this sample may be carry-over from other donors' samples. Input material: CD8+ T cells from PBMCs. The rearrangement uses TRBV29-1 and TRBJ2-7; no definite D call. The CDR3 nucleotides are TGCAGCGTTGGAATGGTAACTCGGGCCTACGAGCAGTACTTC. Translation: CSVGMVTRAYEQYF.